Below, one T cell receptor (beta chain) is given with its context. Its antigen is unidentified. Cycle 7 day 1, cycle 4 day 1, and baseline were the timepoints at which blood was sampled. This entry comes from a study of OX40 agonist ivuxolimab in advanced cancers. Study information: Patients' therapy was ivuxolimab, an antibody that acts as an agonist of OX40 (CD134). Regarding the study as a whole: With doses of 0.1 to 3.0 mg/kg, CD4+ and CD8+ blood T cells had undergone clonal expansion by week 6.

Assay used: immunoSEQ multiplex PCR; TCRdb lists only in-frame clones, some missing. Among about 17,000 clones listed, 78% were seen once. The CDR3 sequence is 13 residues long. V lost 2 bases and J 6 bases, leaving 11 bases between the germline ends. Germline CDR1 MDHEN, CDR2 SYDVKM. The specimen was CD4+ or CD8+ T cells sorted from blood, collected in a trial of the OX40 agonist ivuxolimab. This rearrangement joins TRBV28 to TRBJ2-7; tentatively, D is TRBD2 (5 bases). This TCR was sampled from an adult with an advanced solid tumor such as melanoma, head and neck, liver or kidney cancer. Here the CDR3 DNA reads TGTGCCAGCAGTTTAGAACCGGGGAGCGAGCAGTACTTC. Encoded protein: CASSLEPGSEQYF.